This TCR beta chain was identified during a study of shared clonotypes between healthy human individuals (dated by TCRdb to the early 2020s). Notes on the research overall: The cohort comprised a couple of women and three men aged 18 to 49 years. Different laboratories and diverse techniques were used to prepare libraries and sequence TCR repertoires, to increase sequencing depth and limit assay-specific biases. Per donor, three plates each were used for CD4 naive and CD4 memory, two for CD8 naive, and one for CD8 memory. Each donor's leukapheresis produced roughly between roughly 0.85 and 10 billion PBMCs. To estimate repertoire size and how much clonotypes are shared between individuals, the study performed deep sequencing of blood TCR repertoires from roughly five healthy adults.

In regard to this clone: The antigen this receptor binds is unknown. No base qualities exist here, and no much larger clone lies one base off it.

CD8 naive samples consisted of CD45RO-negative cells that were positively selected for CCR7, yielding a CD45RA+CCR7+ population without TemRA cells. Healthy HIV-negative adults with no recently reported acute infections or vaccinations were included as donors. Every donor was a Caucasian adult living in Nashville, Tennessee, USA. Blood was obtained by leukapheresis, after which PBMCs were separated by Ficoll-Histopaque density gradient centrifugation and cryopreserved in liquid nitrogen vapor phase. Analytical flow cytometry was used to check the purity and quantity of each magnetically sorted T cell population. Genomic DNA was isolated from each sorted fraction and quantified by UV absorbance on a Nanodrop 2000c. Using the deep immunoSEQ assay, multiplex PCR amplified TCR CDR3 regions from genomic DNA. Genomic DNA extracted from each cell subset was distributed evenly over all wells of several immunoSEQ 96-well plates, and each plate served as one replicate. Each replicate PCR for sorted subsets received about 0.2 ug genomic DNA, equal to roughly 30,000 T cell genomes. The purified libraries were quantified using a Qubit 3.0 fluorometer, sized with a Bioanalyzer 2100, and then quantified again using the KAPA Library Quantification kit. Every immunoSEQ 96-well plate was sequenced on a separate single-read 150-cycle Illumina NextSeq 550 flow cell. The study's processing was this. Because the immunoSEQ output held only junctional sequences and lacked quality scores, the filtering could not match the filtering applied to full-length reads. To assign V/J genes and CDR3, sequences were annotated using PyIR, a Python wrapper for IgBLAST v1.9, with IMGT germline references. Reads were filtered out if the reads had weak V/J assignments (E-value above 1e-6), no CDR3, stop codons, out-of-frame junctions, or ambiguous translated residues. V3J clonotypes were defined by identical inferred V gene, J gene, and CDR3 amino acid sequence. The percentage overlap between two repertoires was calculated by dividing the number of shared unique clonotypes by the size of the smaller repertoire. Richness of each repertoire was evaluated using RTK rarefaction, the Chao1 estimator, and Recon v2.1 estimates of unobserved clonotypes. Generation probabilities for all TCRbeta clonotypes obtained by the gDNA method from a handful of donors were computed using OLGA. This is the immuneACCESS table as TCRdb keeps it, with only in-frame sequences that have V and J called. A part of the clones is gone; compared with another copy, unresolved V genes explain less than half, and the rest is unexplained. The D gene and trimming were derived from the DNA, and the V and J assignments and clone size from that table. The sample table shows about 2,100,000 clones, and about 92% are seen once. The ten largest clones capture more than 1.5% of the sample.

For CDR1 and CDR2, the germline V gene (reference sequence) lists SEHNR and FQNEAQ. Compared with germline, V lacks 5 bases and J lacks 8 bases; bases without a gene match: 13. The CDR3 goes from the cysteine to the phenylalanine over 16 residues. Of all the DNA, just the CDR3 is kept, 48 bases in frame from base 1. On the study overall, not on this receptor specifically: Compared with non-shared clonotypes, clonotypes shared by all four sorted-subset donors had higher generation probabilities. Pairwise subsampling led to the expectation that sequencing depth would affect the degree of clonotype sharing among donors. Sampling was limited to blood, and TCR repertoires in tissue likely differ from TCR repertoires in blood. Because the study included only a small number of donors, the genetic and exposure-history diversity represented was limited. Even with the large sequencing depth, rarefaction of the sorted-subset datasets indicated that sequencing was incomplete. Across a few donors, approximately 5% of naive CD4, 3.5% of naive CD8, 2.3% of memory CD4, and 0.4% of memory CD8 clonotypes were shared. Naive subsets generally had larger estimated clonotype richness than memory subsets.

The clonotype was recovered from a man aged 18 to 29 in good health. Some clones in this sample may be carry-over from other donors' samples. Material: naive CD8+ T cells from PBMCs. The cell subset or site label corresponds to: CD45RA+CCR7+. The chain links TRBV7-9 with TRBJ2-2; TRBD2 agrees with 8 junctional bases. The CDR3 region: CASSGTSGSRYGELFF. The DNA sequence is TGTGCCAGCAGCGGCACCAGCGGGAGTAGGTATGGGGAGCTGTTTTTT.